This T cell receptor beta chain derives from a study of CD8+ T cells in alopecia areata. Study-wide context: Tofacitinib was taken orally by treated patients, and the dose was 5 to 10 mg twice daily. Findings and caveats of the study: In scalp samples, resident alphabeta T cells of normal skin are also sequenced.

Sequencing relied on a cDNA template that was reverse transcribed from extracted RNA. Profiling relied on immunoSEQ multiplex PCR, and the TCRdb table lists in-frame clones only, not all of them. The data hold 150,000 to 160,000 clones, with 40% to 65% observed a single time. Investigators sorted PBMCs to obtain both CD4+ and CD8+ T cells. J lost 6 bases, V lost 6 bases, and 9 bases had no gene match. Germline V gene data show CDR1 as ENHRY and CDR2 as SYGVKD. The CDR3 consists of 15 residues. This clone was observed a handful of times. The antigen remains unidentified. The sequences come from CD8+ T cells sorted from blood, collected at week 0. This receptor was obtained from a human donor with alopecia areata. The chain links TRBV10-3 to TRBJ2-1, with TRBD1 matching 9 bases. The CDR3 nucleotides are TGTGCCATCAGGATCGGGGACAGGGATTTCAATGAGCAGTTCTTC. Protein: CAIRIGDRDFNEQFF.